A single sample is the source of the 11 T cell receptor beta chains below, sequenced in a study of blood T cells in healthy people across ages. Using a J-beta primer mix together with a sample-barcoded 5' primer, a second PCR was run for about 7 to 12 cycles. Using its own MiXCR run on the 5' RACE reads, TCRdb lists one record per CDR3 protein. Here the sample spans fewer than 900,000 distinct CDR3 sequences, 36% being singletons. The sequenced sample consisted of blood. These receptors all come from a man younger than 35 in good health.

The chain employs TRBV27 and TRBJ1-6, with 7 bases aligning to TRBD1. Looked up from germline, CDR1 is MNHEY and CDR2 is SMNVEV (reference sequence). The CDR3 contains 16 residues. Losses at the gene ends were 2 bases for V and 2 bases for J; bases not matched to a gene: 3. The CDR3 region has the DNA TGTGCCAGCAGTTTACGACAGGGCCCCTATAATTCACCCCTCCACTTT. Translating it yields CASSLRQGPYNSPLHF.

The chain carries TRBV18 and TRBJ1-2, with D hard to call. The CDR3 is 15 amino acids. V lost 0 bases, J lost 4 bases, and 12 bases lay in between. The V gene's germline CDR1 is KGHSH and CDR2 LQKENI. For the CDR3, the DNA is TGTGCCAGCTCACCACCGGGCCCCTCGATCTATGGCTACACCTTC. This sequence encodes CASSPPGPSIYGYTF.

The rearrangement links TRBV7-2 to TRBJ2-5, with D tentatively TRBD1 or TRBD2 (6 bases each). The length of the CDR3 is 13 residues. The V gene lost 5 bases and the J gene lost 11 bases, with 18 bases spanning the gap. Per the germline V gene, CDR1 is SGHTA and CDR2 is FQGNSA. The CDR3 DNA reads as TGTGCCAGCAGCCACGGGGGCCCGGGGGAGCAGTACTTC. Its protein product is CASSHGGPGEQYF.

This CDR3 reads CASSLNLGESQPQHF. The CDR3 nucleotides are TGTGCCAGCAGCTTAAATTTAGGGGAGAGTCAGCCCCAGCATTTT. V is TRBV7-3 and J is TRBJ1-5; TRBD1 might be the D (5 bases). Trimming left V 1 base short and J 6 bases short, with 13 bases between. This CDR3 contains 15 residues. CDR1 is SGHTA, CDR2 FQGTGA, per germline.

This clonotype was seen only a few times. The chain combines TRBV15 with TRBJ1-1; no clear D gene. Germline CDR1 LNHNV, CDR2 YYDKDF (reference sequence). The CDR3 runs to 15 residues. The germline V and J ends were trimmed by 1 base and 8 bases, with 17 bases remaining between them. As DNA, the CDR3 is TGTGCCACCAGCAGAGTACGGGTCGGAGAGTCCGAAGCTTTCTTT. Amino acid sequence: CATSRVRVGESEAFF.

V and J are TRBV20-1 and TRBJ2-4, with 7 bases identical to TRBD1. The J call may be wrong; the DNA end is better matched by TRBJ2-5. The CDR3 length is 14 residues. Germline V lookup: CDR1 DFQATT, CDR2 SNEGSKA (reference sequence). CDR3 DNA sequence: TGCAGTGCTCTGGGGGCAGGGGGCCAAGAGACCCAGTACTTC. Translating it yields CSALGAGGQETQYF.

On this clonotype itself: A much larger clone differs from this one at a single base, so this may be a read error. J is TRBJ2-7 and V is TRBV29-1; D possibly corresponds to TRBD2 (5 bases). This CDR3 has 12 amino acids. Germline V CDR1 and CDR2: SQVTM, ANQGSEA. Here the CDR3 DNA reads TGCAGCGTTGAAGTTCGGAGGTACGGGCAGTACTTC. Translated, it gives CSVEVRRYGQYF.

There are a few counts of this clonotype. The CDR3 sequence is CASSGNNEGGRYEQYF. CDR3 in DNA: TGTGCCAGCAGCGGAAACAATGAGGGGGGAAGGTACGAGCAGTACTTC. J is TRBJ2-7 and V is TRBV7-8; TRBD1 or TRBD2 may be the D gene (6 bases each). Germline V gives CDR1 SGHVS, CDR2 FQNEAQ. V shed 5 bases and J shed 4 bases, with 21 bases lying between them. This CDR3 spans 16 amino acids.

This clonotype was recorded a few times. The V and J genes are TRBV7-9 and TRBJ1-1; 7 nucleotides line up with TRBD1. CDR1 and CDR2 from the germline V gene are SEHNR and FQNEAQ (reference sequence). Trimming took 1 base from V and 5 from J; bases not matched to a gene: 16. The CDR3 runs 18 residues. As DNA, the CDR3 is TGTGCCAGCAGCTTAGATGAAGTGGGGACAGACCCCAATACTGAAGCTTTCTTT. Protein: CASSLDEVGTDPNTEAFF.

In this sample, this clonotype turned up a few times. The chain links TRBV7-9 to TRBJ2-3, with D unresolved. Trimming pared 1 base from V and 4 bases from J, leaving 12 bases between. There are 15 residues in the CDR3. Per the germline V gene, CDR1 is SEHNR and CDR2 is FQNEAQ (reference sequence). The CDR3 is CASSLVSLRADTQYF. As DNA, the CDR3 is TGTGCCAGCAGCTTAGTATCGCTCCGCGCAGATACGCAGTATTTT.

The CDR3 DNA reads as TGTGCCAGCAGCTCGGCTAGGCTGGTCAATGAGCAGTTCTTC. Translation gives CASSSARLVNEQFF. The chain uses TRBV7-2 and TRBJ2-1; D remains unclear. CDR1 and CDR2 from the germline V gene are SGHTA and FQGNSA. Trimming shortened V by 4 bases and J by 6 bases, and 13 bases separated the two germline ends. CDR3 length: 14 amino acids.